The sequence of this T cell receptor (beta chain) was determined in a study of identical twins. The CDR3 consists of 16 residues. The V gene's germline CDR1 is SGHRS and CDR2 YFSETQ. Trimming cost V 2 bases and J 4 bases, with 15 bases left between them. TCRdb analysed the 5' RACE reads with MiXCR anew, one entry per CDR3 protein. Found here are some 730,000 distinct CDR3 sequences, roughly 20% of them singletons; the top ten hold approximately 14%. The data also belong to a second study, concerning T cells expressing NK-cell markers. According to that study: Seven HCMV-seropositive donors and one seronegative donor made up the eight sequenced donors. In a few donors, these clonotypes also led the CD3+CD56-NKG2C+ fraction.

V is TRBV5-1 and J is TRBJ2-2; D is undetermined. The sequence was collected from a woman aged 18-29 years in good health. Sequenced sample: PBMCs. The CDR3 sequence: CASSFPGQPSTGELFF. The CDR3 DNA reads TGCGCCAGCAGCTTCCCCGGCCAGCCTTCCACCGGGGAGCTGTTTTTT.